The present TCR beta chain was sequenced within a study of early T cells in non-severe SARS-CoV-2 infection. Study-level background: Unsorted whole-blood RNA was sequenced in bulk, leaving chains unpaired.

CDR3 size: 14 residues. CDR1 and CDR2 (germline): SQVTM, ANQGSEA. Trimming removed 2 bases from V and 1 base from J; junction bases left unmatched: 2. From the 5' RACE reads, TCRdb called clonotypes with MiXCR, one entry per CDR3 protein. This table holds about 67,000 distinct CDR3 sequences, approximately 10% found once. Sequenced input: whole blood. The chain has TRBV29-1 and TRBJ2-5; 9 bases fit TRBD2. The source is an adult who was a healthcare worker with PCR-confirmed SARS-CoV-2 infection or an uninfected control (not recorded which). Written as DNA, the CDR3 is TGCAGCGTTGAACGACTAGCGGTCCAAGAGACCCAGTACTTC. Its translation: CSVERLAVQETQYF.